This TCR beta chain was sequenced during a study of blood T cell repertoires in COVID-19. This table comes from immunoSEQ multiplex PCR, and its TCRdb copy is limited to in-frame clones, with some not included. Of 150,000 to 200,000 clones listed, 77% are singletons. There are 13 residues in the CDR3. V was shortened by 0 bases and J by 7 bases, with 7 bases between the two germline ends. This clone was seen a few times. V is TRBV12-3 or TRBV12-4 and J is TRBJ1-5; tentatively, D is TRBD1 (6 bases). The sequence was collected from a man between 65 and 85 years old with acute or convalescent COVID-19. The sample taken for sequencing was peripheral blood. The CDR3 nucleotides read TGTGCCAGCAGTTTAGCTCAGGGGCAGCCCCAGCATTTT. Encoded protein: CASSLAQGQPQHF.